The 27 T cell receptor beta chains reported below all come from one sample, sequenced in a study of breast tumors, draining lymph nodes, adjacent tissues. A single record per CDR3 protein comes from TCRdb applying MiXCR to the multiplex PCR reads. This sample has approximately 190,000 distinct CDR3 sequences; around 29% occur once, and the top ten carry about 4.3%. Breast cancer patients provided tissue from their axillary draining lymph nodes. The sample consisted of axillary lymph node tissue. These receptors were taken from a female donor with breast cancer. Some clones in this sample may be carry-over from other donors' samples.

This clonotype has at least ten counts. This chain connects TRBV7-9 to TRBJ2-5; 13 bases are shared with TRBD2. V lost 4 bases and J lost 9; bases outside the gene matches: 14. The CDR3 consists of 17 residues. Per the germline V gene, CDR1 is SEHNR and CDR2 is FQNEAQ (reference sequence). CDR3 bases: TGTGCCAGCAGCTCACTAGCGGGGGGGCCCGGACTGGAGCCCCAGTACTTC. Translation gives CASSSLAGGPGLEPQYF.

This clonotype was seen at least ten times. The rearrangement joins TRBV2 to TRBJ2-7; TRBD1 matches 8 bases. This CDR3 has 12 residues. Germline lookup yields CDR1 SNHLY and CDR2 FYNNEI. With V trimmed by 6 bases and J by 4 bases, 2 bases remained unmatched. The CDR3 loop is CASRDRVYEQYF. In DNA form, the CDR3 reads TGTGCCAGCAGGGACAGGGTTTACGAGCAGTACTTC.

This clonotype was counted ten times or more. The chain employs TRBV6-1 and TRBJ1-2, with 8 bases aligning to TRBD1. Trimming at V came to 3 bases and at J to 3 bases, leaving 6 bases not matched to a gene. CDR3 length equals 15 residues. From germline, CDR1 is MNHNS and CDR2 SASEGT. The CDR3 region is CASSDPGGFDYGYTF. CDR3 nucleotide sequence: TGTGCCAGCAGTGATCCAGGGGGCTTCGACTATGGCTACACCTTC.

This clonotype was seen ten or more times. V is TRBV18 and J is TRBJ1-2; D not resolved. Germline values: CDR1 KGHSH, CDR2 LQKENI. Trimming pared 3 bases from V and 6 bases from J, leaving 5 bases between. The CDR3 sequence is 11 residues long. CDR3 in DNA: TGTGCCAGCTCACCGTCGGATGGCTACACCTTC. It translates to CASSPSDGYTF.

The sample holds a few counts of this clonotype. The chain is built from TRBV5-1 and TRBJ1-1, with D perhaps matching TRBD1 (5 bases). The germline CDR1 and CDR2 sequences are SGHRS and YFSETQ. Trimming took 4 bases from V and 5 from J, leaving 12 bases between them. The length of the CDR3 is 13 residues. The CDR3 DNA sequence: TGCGCCAGCAGCCGGCCGGGGGGGACTGAAGCTTTCTTT. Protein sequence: CASSRPGGTEAFF.

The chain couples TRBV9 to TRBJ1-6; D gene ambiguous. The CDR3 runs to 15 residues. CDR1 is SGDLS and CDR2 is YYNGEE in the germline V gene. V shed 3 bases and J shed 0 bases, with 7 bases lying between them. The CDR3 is CASSASSSYNSPLHF. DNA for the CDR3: TGTGCCAGCAGCGCTAGCAGCTCCTATAATTCACCCCTCCACTTT.

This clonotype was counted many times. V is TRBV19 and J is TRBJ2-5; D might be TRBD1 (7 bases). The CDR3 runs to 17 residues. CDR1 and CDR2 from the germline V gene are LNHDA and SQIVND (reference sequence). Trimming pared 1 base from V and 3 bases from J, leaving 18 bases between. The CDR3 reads CASSIAAGQFLEETQYF. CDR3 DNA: TGTGCCAGTAGTATAGCGGCGGGACAGTTCCTGGAAGAGACCCAGTACTTC.

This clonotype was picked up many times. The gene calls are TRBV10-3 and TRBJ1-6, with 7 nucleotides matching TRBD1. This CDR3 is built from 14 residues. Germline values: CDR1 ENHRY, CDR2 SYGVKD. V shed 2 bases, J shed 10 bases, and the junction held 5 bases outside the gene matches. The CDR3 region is CAISEIQGRSPLHF. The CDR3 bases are TGTGCCATCAGTGAGATACAGGGGAGGTCACCCCTCCACTTT.

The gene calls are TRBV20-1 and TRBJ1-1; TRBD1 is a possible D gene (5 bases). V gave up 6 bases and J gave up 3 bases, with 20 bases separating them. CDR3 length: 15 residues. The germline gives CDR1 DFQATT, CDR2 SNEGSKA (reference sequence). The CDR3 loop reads CSALIGARRDTEAFF. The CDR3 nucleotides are TGCAGTGCCCTCATAGGGGCTCGGAGGGACACTGAAGCTTTCTTT.

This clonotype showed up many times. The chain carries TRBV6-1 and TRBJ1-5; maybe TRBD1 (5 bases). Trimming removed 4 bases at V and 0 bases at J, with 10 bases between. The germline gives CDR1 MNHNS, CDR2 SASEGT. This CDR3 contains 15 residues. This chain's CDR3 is CASSVTEDSNQPQHF. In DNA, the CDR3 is TGTGCCAGCAGTGTGACAGAAGATAGCAATCAGCCCCAGCATTTT.

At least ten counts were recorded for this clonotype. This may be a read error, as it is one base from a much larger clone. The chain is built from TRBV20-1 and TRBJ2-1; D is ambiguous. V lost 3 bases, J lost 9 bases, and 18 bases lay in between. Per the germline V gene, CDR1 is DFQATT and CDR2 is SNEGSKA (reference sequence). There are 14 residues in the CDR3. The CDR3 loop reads CSARAPYPAAEQFF. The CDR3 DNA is TGCAGTGCTAGGGCTCCGTATCCCGCGGCTGAGCAGTTCTTC.

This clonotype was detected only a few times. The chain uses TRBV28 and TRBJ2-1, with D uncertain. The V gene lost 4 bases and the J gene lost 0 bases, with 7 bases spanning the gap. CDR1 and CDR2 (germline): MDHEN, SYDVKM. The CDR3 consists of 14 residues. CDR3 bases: TGTGCCAGCAGTTGGTCTCTCTCCTACAATGAGCAGTTCTTC. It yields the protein CASSWSLSYNEQFF.

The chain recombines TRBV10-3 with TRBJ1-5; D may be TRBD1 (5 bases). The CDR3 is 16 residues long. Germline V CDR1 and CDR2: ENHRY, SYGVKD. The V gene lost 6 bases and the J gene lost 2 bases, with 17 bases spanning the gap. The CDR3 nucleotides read TGTGCCATCAGGGACCAGTCGGGGGGGGGCAATCAGCCCCAGCATTTT. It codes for CAIRDQSGGGNQPQHF.

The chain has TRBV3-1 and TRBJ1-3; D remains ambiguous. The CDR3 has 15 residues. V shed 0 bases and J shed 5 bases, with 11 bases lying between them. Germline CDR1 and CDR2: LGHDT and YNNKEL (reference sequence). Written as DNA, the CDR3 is TGTGCCAGCAGCCAAGATTTCGTTGACAGAAACACCATATATTTT. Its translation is CASSQDFVDRNTIYF.

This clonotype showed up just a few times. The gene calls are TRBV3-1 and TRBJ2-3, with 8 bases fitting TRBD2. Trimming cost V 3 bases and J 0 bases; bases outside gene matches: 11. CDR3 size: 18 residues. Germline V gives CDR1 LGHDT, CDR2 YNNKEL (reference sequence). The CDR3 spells CASSQTSVNPLSTDTQYF. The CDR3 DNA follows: TGTGCCAGCAGCCAGACTAGCGTCAACCCCCTTAGCACAGATACGCAGTATTTT.

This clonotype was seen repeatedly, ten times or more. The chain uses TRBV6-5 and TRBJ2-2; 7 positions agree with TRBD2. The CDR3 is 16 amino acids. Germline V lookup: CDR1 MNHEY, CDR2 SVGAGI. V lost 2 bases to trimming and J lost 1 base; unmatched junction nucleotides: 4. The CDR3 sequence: CASSYGSGVNTGELFF. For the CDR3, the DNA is TGTGCCAGCAGTTACGGAAGCGGGGTGAACACCGGGGAGCTGTTTTTT.

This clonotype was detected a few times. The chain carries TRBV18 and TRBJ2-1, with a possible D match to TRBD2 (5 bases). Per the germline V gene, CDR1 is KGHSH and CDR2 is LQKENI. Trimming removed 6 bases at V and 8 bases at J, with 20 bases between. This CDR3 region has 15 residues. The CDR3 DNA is TGTGCCAGCTCCCTCAGGAGGCACCCCGGCGATGAGCAGTTCTTC. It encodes CASSLRRHPGDEQFF.

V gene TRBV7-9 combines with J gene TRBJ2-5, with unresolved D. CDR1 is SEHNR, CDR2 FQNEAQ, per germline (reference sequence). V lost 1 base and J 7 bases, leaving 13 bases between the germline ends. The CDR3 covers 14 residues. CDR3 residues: CASSLVWGARTQYF. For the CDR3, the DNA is TGTGCCAGCAGCTTAGTTTGGGGTGCCAGGACCCAGTACTTC.

In nucleotides, the CDR3 is TGTGCCAGCAGTCAGACTAGCGGGGGTAACACCGGGGAGCTGTTTTTT. This gives the protein CASSQTSGGNTGELFF. The chain joins TRBV7-4 to TRBJ2-2; 12 bases fit TRBD2. V was pared by 6 bases and J by 2 bases, with 4 bases of the junction left unmatched. The germline gives CDR1 SGHVT, CDR2 SQSDAQ. There are 16 residues in the CDR3.

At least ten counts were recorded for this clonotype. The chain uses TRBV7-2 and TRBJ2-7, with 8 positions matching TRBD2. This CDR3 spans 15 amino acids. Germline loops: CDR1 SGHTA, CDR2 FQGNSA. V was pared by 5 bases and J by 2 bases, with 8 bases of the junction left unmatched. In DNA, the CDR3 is TGTGCCAGCAGCCTACCGCTAGCGGGTACCTACGAGCAGTACTTC. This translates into CASSLPLAGTYEQYF.

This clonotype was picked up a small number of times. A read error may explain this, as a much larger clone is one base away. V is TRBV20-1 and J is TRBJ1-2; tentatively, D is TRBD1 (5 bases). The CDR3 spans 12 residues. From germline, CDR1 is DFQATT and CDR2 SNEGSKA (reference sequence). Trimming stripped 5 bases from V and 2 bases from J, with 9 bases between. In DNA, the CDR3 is TGCAGTGCTGACCGGGGGAACTATGGCTACACCTTC. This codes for CSADRGNYGYTF.

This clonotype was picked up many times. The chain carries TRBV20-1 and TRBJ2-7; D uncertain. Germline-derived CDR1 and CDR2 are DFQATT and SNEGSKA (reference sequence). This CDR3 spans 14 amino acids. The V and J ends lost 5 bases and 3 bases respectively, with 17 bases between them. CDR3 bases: TGCAGTGCTCCCCGGAAGGGCCGATGCTACGAGCAGTACTTC. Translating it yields CSAPRKGRCYEQYF.

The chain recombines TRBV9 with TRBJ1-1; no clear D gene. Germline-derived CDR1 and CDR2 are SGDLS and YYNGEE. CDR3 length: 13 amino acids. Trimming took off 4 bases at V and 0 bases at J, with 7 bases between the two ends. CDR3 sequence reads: CASSPLVNTEAFF. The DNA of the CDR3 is TGTGCCAGCAGCCCCCTAGTGAACACTGAAGCTTTCTTT.

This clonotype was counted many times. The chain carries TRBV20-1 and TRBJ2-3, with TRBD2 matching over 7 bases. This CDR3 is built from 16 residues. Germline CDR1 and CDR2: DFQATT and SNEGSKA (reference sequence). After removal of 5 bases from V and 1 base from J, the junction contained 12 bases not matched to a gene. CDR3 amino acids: CSAAQIAAGGTDTQYF. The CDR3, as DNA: TGCAGTGCTGCTCAGATAGCGGCGGGGGGCACAGATACGCAGTATTTT.

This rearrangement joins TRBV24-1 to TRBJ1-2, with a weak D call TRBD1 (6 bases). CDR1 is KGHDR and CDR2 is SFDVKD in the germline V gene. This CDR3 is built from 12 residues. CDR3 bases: TGTGCTAGAGCCGACAGGTCCTATGGCTACACCTTC. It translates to CARADRSYGYTF.

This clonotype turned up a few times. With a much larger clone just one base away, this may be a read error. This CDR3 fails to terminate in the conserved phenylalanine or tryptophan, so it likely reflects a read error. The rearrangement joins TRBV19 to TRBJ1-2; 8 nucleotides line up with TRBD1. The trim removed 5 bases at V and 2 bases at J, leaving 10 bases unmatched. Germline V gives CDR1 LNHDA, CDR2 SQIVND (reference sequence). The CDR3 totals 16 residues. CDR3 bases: TGTGCCAGTAGTCTTAATCAGGGGGCGAAGAACTATGGCTACACCTCC. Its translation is CASSLNQGAKNYGYTS.

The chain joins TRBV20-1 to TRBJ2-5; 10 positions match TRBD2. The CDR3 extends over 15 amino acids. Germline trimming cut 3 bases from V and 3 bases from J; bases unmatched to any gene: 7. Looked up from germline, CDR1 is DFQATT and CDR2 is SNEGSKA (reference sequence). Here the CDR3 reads CSASGFGLAEETQYF. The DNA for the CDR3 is TGCAGTGCTAGTGGTTTCGGACTAGCGGAAGAGACCCAGTACTTC.